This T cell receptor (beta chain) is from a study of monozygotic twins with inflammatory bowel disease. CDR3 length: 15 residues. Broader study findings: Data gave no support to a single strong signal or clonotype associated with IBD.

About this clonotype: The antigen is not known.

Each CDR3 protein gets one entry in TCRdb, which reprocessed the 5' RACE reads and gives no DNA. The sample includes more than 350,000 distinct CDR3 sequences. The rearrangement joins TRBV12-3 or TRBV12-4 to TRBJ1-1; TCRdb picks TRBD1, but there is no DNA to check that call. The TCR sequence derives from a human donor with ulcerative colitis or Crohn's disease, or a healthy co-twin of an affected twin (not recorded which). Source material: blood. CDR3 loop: CASSLQGGLNTEAFF.